This TCR beta chain was retrieved from a study of blood T cell repertoires in COVID-19. Whole-study context: Some COVID-19 samples were acute and others convalescent; all came from the United States, Italy and Spain. Sources were T cells, B-cell-depleted T cells, or PBMCs; the material itself was cDNA or gDNA.

Original methodology: Reference gene primer amplification in the assay estimated nucleated cell counts. Clones were sequenced by immunoSEQ multiplex PCR, and TCRdb holds only the in-frame ones, with some missing. The V and J calls and clone size were taken over from that table, and D and trimming were inferred from the DNA. This table holds about 60,000 clones, roughly 90% found once. The CDR3 extends over 15 amino acids. After removal of 3 bases from V and 5 bases from J, the junction contained 8 bases not matched to a gene. Germline V lookup: CDR1 SGHRS, CDR2 YFSETQ. Sample: peripheral blood. The chain links TRBV5-1 to TRBJ2-5; 9 bases agree with TRBD2. The TCR sequence derives from a human donor with acute or convalescent COVID-19. The donor label of this sample is uncertain. The CDR3: CASSSLAGAGETQYF. CDR3 sequence (DNA): TGCGCCAGCAGCTCGTTAGCGGGGGCAGGGGAGACCCAGTACTTC.